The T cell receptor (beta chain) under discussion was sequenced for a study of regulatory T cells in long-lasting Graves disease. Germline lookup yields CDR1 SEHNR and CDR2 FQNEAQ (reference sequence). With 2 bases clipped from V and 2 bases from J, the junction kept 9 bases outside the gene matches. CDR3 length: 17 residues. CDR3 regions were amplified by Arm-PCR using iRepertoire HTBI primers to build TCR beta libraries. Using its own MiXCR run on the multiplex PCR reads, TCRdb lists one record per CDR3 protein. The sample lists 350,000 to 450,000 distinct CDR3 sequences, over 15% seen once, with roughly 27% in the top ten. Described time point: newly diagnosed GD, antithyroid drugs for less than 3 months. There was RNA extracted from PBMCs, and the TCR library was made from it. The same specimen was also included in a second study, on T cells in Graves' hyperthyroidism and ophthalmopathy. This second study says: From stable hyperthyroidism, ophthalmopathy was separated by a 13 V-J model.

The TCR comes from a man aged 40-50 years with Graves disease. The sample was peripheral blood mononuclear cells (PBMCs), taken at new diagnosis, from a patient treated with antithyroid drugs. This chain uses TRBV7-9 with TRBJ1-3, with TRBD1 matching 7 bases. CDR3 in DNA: TGTGCCAGCAGCTTATGGGACAGAGCGGGCCCTGGAAACACCATATATTTT. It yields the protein CASSLWDRAGPGNTIYF.